This TCR beta chain was identified in a study of post-analysis software for immune sequencing data. Overall study context: Progressive-relapsing, secondary progressive and relapsing-remitting multiple sclerosis were among the disease courses included. The study's findings and limits: In patients, TRBV5-6, TRBV5-1 and TRBV20-1 belonged to five or six TRBV segments found more frequently than in controls. The study found significantly lower normalized Chao1 diversity in multiple sclerosis patients than in controls.

Points on this clonotype: The antigen is undetermined.

cDNA libraries for TCR beta contained unique molecular identifiers. T cells numbering roughly 0.9 to 10 million yielded cDNA molecules that totaled some 500,000. TCRdb itself ran the PCR reads through MiXCR, one entry per CDR3 protein. The table has about 500,000 distinct CDR3 sequences, nearly 45% seen once. In germline, CDR1 is SQVTM, CDR2 ANQGSEA. V was clipped by 3 bases and J by 4 bases; unmatched bases: 4. This CDR3 contains 13 residues. The source of this sequence is a girl aged 5-17 years with multiple sclerosis. The V call is TRBV29-1, the J call TRBJ2-7, with TRBD1 identical over 9 bases. Specimen: blood. Here the CDR3 reads CSVEGQGLYEQYF. The CDR3 coding sequence is TGCAGCGTTGAGGGACAGGGTTTGTACGAGCAGTACTTC.